Following are 27 T cell receptor beta chains from one sample sequenced in a study of T-cell reconstitution after alpha-beta-depleted transplantation in children. Unique molecular identifiers featured in how the TCRbeta library was prepared. A single record per CDR3 protein comes from TCRdb applying MiXCR to the PCR reads. The sample carries 800,000 to 1,000,000 distinct CDR3 sequences, about 29% recorded once. The input for sequencing was PBMCs, mostly from graft donor cells, taken 360 days after TCRalphabeta/CD19-depleted stem cell transplant. The receptors here all came from a boy younger than two who had a stem cell transplant for SCID, so the T cells may come from the graft donor.

The genes are TRBV4-3 and TRBJ2-7, with 7 bases that match TRBD1. V lost 6 bases to trimming and J lost 2 bases; unmatched junction nucleotides: 10. The CDR3 spans 15 residues. Germline V gives CDR1 LGHNA, CDR2 YSLEER. Written as DNA, the CDR3 is TGCGCCAGCAGTTTGACGTGGCAGGGGGCCTACGAGCAGTACTTC. This translates into CASSLTWQGAYEQYF.

This clonotype was counted a few times. The chain combines TRBV20-1 with TRBJ2-7, with TRBD1 identical over 9 bases. Unmatched junction bases numbered 10, after V lost 5 bases and J lost 5 bases. The CDR3 runs 14 residues. Germline CDR1 reads DFQATT; CDR2 reads SNEGSKA (reference sequence). CDR3 loop: CSASSGQGLDEQYF. CDR3 nucleotides: TGCAGTGCTTCATCGGGACAGGGACTTGACGAGCAGTACTTC.

The J gene is TRBJ1-1, the V gene TRBV30; D may be TRBD1 (5 bases). This CDR3 contains 13 residues. V gave up 1 base and J gave up 2 bases, with 8 bases separating them. Germline assignment: CDR1 GTSNPN and CDR2 SVGIG (reference sequence). The CDR3 is CAWSGQTNTEAFF. The CDR3 DNA reads as TGTGCCTGGAGTGGACAGACAAACACTGAAGCTTTCTTT.

This clonotype was seen only a few times. The chain recombines TRBV18 with TRBJ2-2, with D hard to call. Trimming took off 1 base at V and 4 bases at J, with 13 bases between the two ends. The germline gives CDR1 KGHSH, CDR2 LQKENI. The CDR3 length is 16 residues. The CDR3 sequence: CASSPRSAGRTGELFF. The CDR3, as DNA: TGTGCCAGCTCACCACGTTCGGCTGGGCGCACCGGGGAGCTGTTTTTT. The whole variable domain, filled in from reference TRBV18 and TRBJ2-2, reads NAGVMQNPRHLVRRRGQEARLRCSPMKGHSHVYWYRQLPEEGLKFMVYLQKENIIDESGMPKERFSAEFPKEGPSILRIQQVVRGDSAAYFCASSPRSAGRTGELFFGEGSRLTVL.

This sequence joins TRBV6-2 or TRBV6-3 and TRBJ2-2; 11 bases line up with TRBD1. Germline trimming cut 6 bases from V and 7 bases from J; bases unmatched to any gene: 7. This CDR3 region has 15 residues. Germline V lookup: CDR1 MNHEY, CDR2 SVGEGT. CDR3 loop: CASSPRDRGVGELFF. The CDR3 bases are TGTGCCAGCAGCCCCCGGGACAGGGGGGTCGGGGAGCTGTTTTTT.

This sequence joins TRBV12-3 or TRBV12-4 and TRBJ1-6; D possibly corresponds to TRBD1 (6 bases). V was shortened by 5 bases and J by 16 bases, with 15 bases between the two germline ends. This CDR3 is built from 12 residues. CDR3 region: CASSPRGTLLHF. CDR3 in DNA: TGTGCCAGCAGTCCAAGAGGGACATTGCTCCACTTT.

This clonotype showed up many times. The chain uses TRBV18 and TRBJ2-1, with no clear D. V lost 3 bases to trimming and J lost 6 bases, with 3 bases between them. Germline CDR1 and CDR2: KGHSH and LQKENI. There are 11 residues in the CDR3. CDR3 loop: CASSPANEQFF. The CDR3 coding sequence is TGTGCCAGCTCACCGGCCAATGAGCAGTTCTTC.

This chain joins TRBV4-2 and TRBJ2-1; possibly TRBD1 for D (5 bases). V lost 0 bases to trimming and J lost 2 bases, with 14 bases between them. Per germline, CDR1 LGHNA and CDR2 YNFKEQ. This CDR3 has 17 amino acids. The CDR3 nucleotides are TGTGCCAGCAGCCAAGATTCTAGGACACTCCCCTACAATGAGCAGTTCTTC. This gives the protein CASSQDSRTLPYNEQFF.

This clonotype turned up a few times. V and J are TRBV5-1 and TRBJ1-1; weak D call: TRBD1 (6 bases). The V end lost 10 bases, the J end lost 1 base, and 17 bases lay between the germline ends. The CDR3 is 14 amino acids. Germline loops: CDR1 SGHRS, CDR2 YFSETQ. The chain's CDR3 is CASTDPGANTEAFF. CDR3 nucleotides: TGCGCCTCAACGGACCCAGGGGCGAACACTGAAGCTTTCTTT.

In its sample, this clonotype was seen a few times. The rearrangement uses TRBV20-1 and TRBJ2-2; 7 bases align to TRBD1. From germline, CDR1 is DFQATT and CDR2 SNEGSKA (reference sequence). The CDR3 is 15 residues long. Losses at the gene ends were 3 bases for V and 3 bases for J; bases not matched to a gene: 7. This CDR3 is CSASRDSDYTGELFF. CDR3 DNA sequence: TGCAGTGCTAGCCGGGACAGCGATTACACCGGGGAGCTGTTTTTT.

This clonotype has a handful of counts. The V gene is TRBV11-2, the J gene TRBJ1-5; D ambiguous. Germline values: CDR1 SGHAT, CDR2 FQNNGV. With 0 bases removed from V and 6 bases from J, the gap between germline ends came to 15 bases. The CDR3 loop spans 16 amino acids. CDR3 residues: CASSLDPVYSVQPQHF. The CDR3, as DNA: TGTGCCAGCAGCTTAGACCCAGTGTATAGCGTTCAGCCCCAGCATTTT.

The CDR3 region has the DNA TGTGCCAGCAGCCAAGATTGGCGGGACAGGAGGTGGTCCGGGGCCAACGTCCTGACTTTC. It specifies CASSQDWRDRRWSGANVLTF. The chain is built from TRBV4-2 and TRBJ2-6, with 8 bases matching TRBD1. Trimming cost V 0 bases and J 4 bases; bases outside gene matches: 14. Germline V gene data show CDR1 as LGHNA and CDR2 as YNFKEQ. The CDR3 runs to 20 residues.

This clonotype was seen repeatedly, ten times or more. The chain has TRBV18 and TRBJ2-1; 8 bases agree with TRBD2. Germline values: CDR1 KGHSH, CDR2 LQKENI. Trimming took 8 bases from V and 7 from J; bases not matched to a gene: 13. The CDR3 covers 15 residues. CDR3 sequence: CASPSLRGELNEQFF. The CDR3 coding sequence is TGTGCCAGCCCTAGTCTGCGGGGGGAGCTGAATGAGCAGTTCTTC.

This chain uses TRBV10-2 with TRBJ1-1, with 7 positions matching TRBD1. V dropped 6 bases and J dropped 1; count of bases not matched to a gene: 8. The CDR3 consists of 15 residues. Germline loops: CDR1 WSHSY, CDR2 SAAADI. The CDR3 reads CASSRTGDPNTEAFF. For the CDR3, the DNA is TGCGCCAGCAGCCGAACAGGGGACCCGAACACTGAAGCTTTCTTT.

The rearrangement uses TRBV4-1 and TRBJ2-1; a possible D gene is TRBD1 (6 bases). The CDR3 totals 14 residues. V was pared by 0 bases and J by 10 bases, with 13 bases between. Looked up from germline, CDR1 is MGHRA and CDR2 is YSYEKL. The CDR3 loop reads CASSQDRGLREQFF. CDR3 nucleotide sequence: TGCGCCAGCAGCCAAGACAGGGGCTTGCGGGAGCAGTTCTTC.

This clonotype has at least ten counts. The chain links TRBV20-1 to TRBJ2-1, with D unresolved. The germline gives CDR1 DFQATT, CDR2 SNEGSKA (reference sequence). Trimming removed 4 bases at V and 8 bases at J, with 18 bases between. This CDR3 comprises 14 residues. In nucleotides, the CDR3 is TGCAGTGCTAATACCGGCACACATTGGGATGAGCAGTTCTTC. Translating gives CSANTGTHWDEQFF.

This clonotype was counted between two and nine times. The rearrangement joins TRBV6-1 to TRBJ1-6, with D perhaps TRBD1 (6 bases). V was pared by 10 bases and J by 5 bases, with 15 bases between. The CDR3 spans 14 residues. Germline loops: CDR1 MNHNS, CDR2 SASEGT. Written as DNA, the CDR3 is TGTGCCACCCGGAAGAGGGGGGATAATTCACCCCTCCACTTT. Its translation: CATRKRGDNSPLHF.

The chain has TRBV20-1 and TRBJ2-1; 7 positions agree with TRBD2. V gave up 5 bases and J gave up 4 bases; unmatched junction bases: 17. The germline V gene has CDR1 DFQATT and CDR2 SNEGSKA (reference sequence). CDR3 length: 17 amino acids. The CDR3 is CSAEGRGKGLSYNEQFF. The CDR3 nucleotides read TGCAGTGCTGAGGGGCGGGGGAAAGGATTATCATACAATGAGCAGTTCTTC.

The rearrangement uses TRBV4-1 and TRBJ2-5; TRBD1 matches at 11 bases. This CDR3 has 17 residues. The trim removed 0 bases at V and 5 bases at J, leaving 8 bases unmatched. The germline V gene encodes CDR1 MGHRA and CDR2 YSYEKL. In DNA, the CDR3 is TGCGCCAGCAGCCAAGATGTTCCGGACAGGGGGCGGGAGACCCAGTACTTC. It encodes CASSQDVPDRGRETQYF.

This clonotype showed up just a few times. V gene TRBV6-1 combines with J gene TRBJ2-2, with unresolved D. With 6 bases removed from V and 2 bases from J, the gap between germline ends came to 13 bases. The CDR3 runs to 15 residues. CDR1 and CDR2 (germline): MNHNS, SASEGT. CDR3 loop: CASRALQSNTGELFF. The CDR3, as DNA: TGTGCCAGCAGAGCCCTGCAATCTAACACCGGGGAGCTGTTTTTT.

This clonotype was picked up a small number of times. The chain couples TRBV20-1 to TRBJ2-4; TRBD1 aligns across 9 bases. The germline gives CDR1 DFQATT, CDR2 SNEGSKA (reference sequence). This CDR3 comprises 14 residues. Losses at the gene ends were 1 base for V and 12 bases for J; bases not matched to a gene: 10. CDR3 in DNA: TGCAGTGCTAGAGGTGGGGGACAGGGAGCAAGTCAGTACTTC. It is translated as CSARGGGQGASQYF.

The chain combines TRBV5-1 with TRBJ2-3; 7 positions agree with TRBD1. Germline lookup yields CDR1 SGHRS and CDR2 YFSETQ. V shed 4 bases and J 4 bases; nucleotides not matched to a gene: 9. The CDR3 is 15 residues long. CDR3 DNA sequence: TGCGCCAGCAGCATGCCCGACAGGGCGCCAGATACGCAGTATTTT. Encoded protein: CASSMPDRAPDTQYF.

In its sample, this clonotype was seen a few times. This rearrangement joins TRBV12-3 or TRBV12-4 to TRBJ2-2; D is perhaps TRBD1 (6 bases). The ends were cut back, 6 bases at V and 5 bases at J, with 16 bases in the middle. CDR3 length: 15 residues. The CDR3 loop is CASSLQGLGTGELFF. Here the CDR3 DNA reads TGTGCCAGCAGCTTACAGGGTTTGGGGACCGGGGAGCTGTTTTTT.

This clonotype was recorded a few times. The rearrangement links TRBV6-1 to TRBJ1-1; possibly TRBD1 for D (5 bases). The CDR3 has 14 amino acids. Germline CDR1 and CDR2: MNHNS and SASEGT. Trimming stripped 6 bases from V and 4 bases from J, with 15 bases between. The CDR3 here is CASSPGTVVTEAFF. CDR3 DNA sequence: TGTGCCAGCAGCCCAGGGACTGTCGTCACTGAAGCTTTCTTT.

This clonotype has only a few counts. This chain joins TRBV6-1 and TRBJ2-7; 10 bases map to TRBD1. Germline CDR1 MNHNS, CDR2 SASEGT. V lost 7 bases to trimming and J lost 4 bases; unmatched junction nucleotides: 13. The CDR3 length is 16 residues. The CDR3 DNA reads as TGTGCCAGCATTGTCGGCGCCGGGACAGGGGCGTACGAGCAGTACTTC. It is translated as CASIVGAGTGAYEQYF.

This clonotype appeared a few times. V is TRBV6-5 and J is TRBJ2-3, with 7 bases matching TRBD1. Germline V gene lookup returns CDR1 MNHEY and CDR2 SVGAGI. Germline trimming cut 2 bases from V and 0 bases from J; bases unmatched to any gene: 5. The CDR3 runs to 16 residues. The CDR3 region is CASSYLPGGSTDTQYF. The DNA of the CDR3 is TGTGCCAGCAGTTACCTCCCAGGGGGTAGCACAGATACGCAGTATTTT.

This clonotype came up a few times. The rearrangement uses TRBV9 and TRBJ2-3; 8 bases match TRBD2. Trimming at V came to 3 bases and at J to 4 bases, leaving 7 bases not matched to a gene. The CDR3 contains 15 residues. Germline V gene lookup returns CDR1 SGDLS and CDR2 YYNGEE. Here the CDR3 DNA reads TGTGCCAGCAGCGCCATAGCGGGGCAAGCAGATACGCAGTATTTT. Protein product: CASSAIAGQADTQYF.